The clone carrying this T cell receptor beta chain was found once. One end of the junction is discordant with germline, which a read error may explain. This sample stems from a study of tumor and adjacent non-tumor tissue in lung cancer. The CDR3 spans 13 residues. Per germline, CDR1 MNHEY and CDR2 SVGAGI. No cell sorting was done before RNA was extracted from the tissue. The library came from three nested PCR rounds adapted from ARM-PCR protocols. TCRdb processed the multiplex PCR reads anew with MiXCR; each CDR3 protein has one entry. Among tens of thousands of distinct CDR3 sequences, more than 60% were seen once, and the ten largest hold about 12%.

The clonotype originates from a woman aged 45-60 years with non-small cell lung cancer. Material for sequencing was lung tumor tissue. The J gene is TRBJ2-5, the V gene TRBV6-5, with a tentative D call TRBD2 (6 bases). CDR3 sequence reads: CASSWGDQETQHF. The DNA of the CDR3 is TGTGCCAGCAGCTGGGGGGACCAAGAGACCCAGCACTTC.